A selection of T cell receptor beta chains follows, all from one sample in a study of shared clonotypes between healthy human individuals. The table came from immunoSEQ multiplex PCR; TCRdb's copy has only in-frame clones and leaves some out. The table has under 1,900,000 clones, 97% to 99% seen once. Sequencing was performed on naive CD4+ T cells sorted from blood. Source of these receptors: a man aged 25 to 40 in good health. Both conserved end residues are part of each CDR3.

V: TRBV15; J: TRBJ2-7; CDR3: CATSREFSYEQYF
V: TRBV28; J: TRBJ1-2; CDR3: CASSPPQGYGYTF
V: TRBV28; J: TRBJ2-1; CDR3: CASSPAGTGDNEQFF
V: TRBV27; J: TRBJ2-1; CDR3: CASSPPRRDGQFF
V: TRBV19; J: TRBJ2-1; CDR3: CASRTGGAYNEQFF
V: TRBV27; J: TRBJ2-7; CDR3: CASSFQGQGAEQYF
V: TRBV29-1; J: TRBJ1-2; CDR3: CSVAENRGLSVYGYTF
V: TRBV18; J: TRBJ2-7; CDR3: CASSPGRTYYEQYF
V: TRBV7-6; J: TRBJ2-1; CDR3: CASSYQTRHRGLDEQFF
V: TRBV15; J: TRBJ1-4; CDR3: CATSRGTNEKLFF
V: TRBV11-2; J: TRBJ2-3; CDR3: CASSPGQRSTDTQYF
V: TRBV28; J: TRBJ2-7; CDR3: CASSSPSRYEQYF
V: TRBV9; J: TRBJ2-1; CDR3: CASSSGLADNEQFF
V: TRBV5-1; J: TRBJ1-2; CDR3: CASSLAFGGPLTNYGYTF
V: TRBV6-5; J: TRBJ2-3; CDR3: CASSYRISGPADTQYF
V: TRBV5-4; J: TRBJ2-3; CDR3: CASSTGRDTDTQYF
V: TRBV13; J: TRBJ2-7; CDR3: CASSAGTGGWSEQYF
V: TRBV6-4; J: TRBJ1-2; CDR3: CASSGGQAGYTF
V: TRBV11-2; J: TRBJ1-1; CDR3: CASSLYRTGNTEAFF
V: TRBV11-2; J: TRBJ1-5; CDR3: CASSLDLIARGQPQHF
V: TRBV7-2; J: TRBJ2-3; CDR3: CASSLRAGGPTDTQYF
V: TRBV18; J: TRBJ2-1; CDR3: CASSPAGGNEQFF
V: TRBV9; J: TRBJ1-3; CDR3: CASSDRGPGNTIYF
V: TRBV28; J: TRBJ2-7; CDR3: CASSPPAGGSYEQYF
V: TRBV5-1; J: TRBJ2-2; CDR3: CASSLVVDPAGELFF
V: TRBV7-9; J: TRBJ1-2; CDR3: CASSPWGAEGGYTF
V: TRBV29-1; J: TRBJ1-4; CDR3: CSVRGLGNEKLFF
V: TRBV11-2; J: TRBJ2-2; CDR3: CASSSGQGQTGELFF
V: TRBV9; J: TRBJ2-7; CDR3: CASSVREFGEQYF
V: TRBV18; J: TRBJ2-7; CDR3: CASSPGTSGTYEQYF
V: TRBV5-5; J: TRBJ2-7; CDR3: CASSLTGTTYEQYF
V: TRBV7-3; J: TRBJ1-2; CDR3: CASSLIGVGTEQNF
V: TRBV7-2; J: TRBJ1-2; CDR3: CASSRDRDYGYTF
V: TRBV28; J: TRBJ2-3; CDR3: CASRRLAGNTDTQYF
V: TRBV28; J: TRBJ1-5; CDR3: CASPGNQPQHF
V: TRBV5-1; J: TRBJ2-3; CDR3: CASSWTGTSGRAADTQYF
V: TRBV5-1; J: TRBJ1-1; CDR3: CASSSLLQSDLNTEAFF
V: TRBV6-1; J: TRBJ2-3; CDR3: CASSEGGVKTDTQYF
V: TRBV14; J: TRBJ1-1; CDR3: CASRSGTEAFF
V: TRBV10-1; J: TRBJ2-7; CDR3: CASSESSQKVYEQYF